This TCR beta chain was found in a study of blood T cell repertoires in COVID-19. The study recruited people aged 18 to 89 years across about 25 US areas. Participant-given clinical history determined each cohort assignment. Worth noting for this clone: The sample has other DNA sequences that encode this CDR3 too.

Per germline, CDR1 SEHNR and CDR2 FQNEAQ (reference sequence). V gave up 5 bases and J gave up 2 bases, with 10 bases separating them. The CDR3 runs to 14 residues. TCRdb's table, derived via immunoSEQ multiplex PCR, lists solely in-frame clones and lacks some. The sample lists about 320,000 clones; nearly 90% were seen once. The clonotype originates from a woman aged 25 to 45 who had recovered from COVID-19. This chain links TRBV7-9 with TRBJ2-1; tentative D call: TRBD1 (6 bases). Sequenced material: PBMCs or T cells enriched from blood (not recorded which). The CDR3 region has the DNA TGTGCCAGCAGCCCCCGGGACACCTACAATGAGCAGTTCTTC. Amino acids: CASSPRDTYNEQFF.